The 27 T cell receptor beta chains below come from one sample, sequenced in a study of blood T cell repertoires in COVID-19. Only in-frame clones appear in the TCRdb table, and some are missing; sequencing was by immunoSEQ multiplex PCR. Of approximately 74,000 clones listed, roughly four fifths are singletons. Sequencing input: peripheral blood. The receptors come from a man between 65 and 80 years old with acute or convalescent COVID-19.

The gene calls are TRBV6-2 or TRBV6-3 and TRBJ2-7; 8 nucleotides agree with TRBD1. Per the germline V gene, CDR1 is MNHEY and CDR2 is SVGEGT. This CDR3 has 15 residues. The trim removed 0 bases at V and 10 bases at J, leaving 11 bases unmatched. This CDR3 reads CASSYSGTGYPPQYF. The CDR3 DNA reads TGTGCCAGCAGTTACTCTGGGACAGGTTACCCCCCCCAGTACTTC.

The CDR3 DNA reads as TGTGCCAGCAGGGACAGGGCGGGGAATTCACCCCTCCACTTT. Protein: CASRDRAGNSPLHF. The V call is TRBV11-1, the J call TRBJ1-6, with 8 nucleotides matching TRBD1. V gave up 6 bases and J gave up 7 bases; unmatched junction bases: 5. The germline V gene has CDR1 SGHAT and CDR2 FQDESV (reference sequence). The CDR3 consists of 14 residues.

The chain employs TRBV7-9 and TRBJ2-1; possible D gene TRBD2, 6 bases. V lost 5 bases, J lost 6 bases, and 17 bases lay in between. The CDR3 covers 15 residues. The V gene's germline CDR1 is SEHNR and CDR2 FQNEAQ (reference sequence). CDR3: CASSRLAGRGNEQFF. In DNA, the CDR3 is TGTGCCAGCAGCCGCTTAGCCGGGAGAGGCAATGAGCAGTTCTTC. Full variable domain (outside the CDR3, taken from reference TRBV7-9 and TRBJ2-1): DTGVSQNPRHKITKRGQNVTFRCDPISEHNRLYWYRQTLGQGPEFLTYFQNEAQLEKSRLLSDRFSAERPKGSFSTLEIQRTEQGDSAMYLCASSRLAGRGNEQFFGPGTRLTVL.

This rearrangement joins TRBV6-2 or TRBV6-3 to TRBJ1-2; 9 bases match TRBD1. The germline gives CDR1 MNHEY, CDR2 SVGEGT. The CDR3 sequence is 15 residues long. V shed 5 bases, J shed 5 bases, and the junction held 9 bases outside the gene matches. CDR3 region: CASSVGQGRKYGYTF. The CDR3 DNA reads TGTGCCAGCAGTGTGGGACAGGGAAGGAAGTATGGCTACACCTTC.

This clone was seen more than once but under ten times. The chain employs TRBV14 and TRBJ2-4, with TRBD1 matching over 8 bases. Germline-derived CDR1 and CDR2 are SGHDN and FVKESK. The CDR3 sequence is 14 residues long. J was trimmed by 6 bases and V by 4 bases; bases with no gene match: 5. CDR3 nucleotides: TGTGCCAGCAGCCGGACAGGGTTCGGAAACATTCAGTACTTC. It encodes CASSRTGFGNIQYF.

The chain employs TRBV7-9 and TRBJ1-1; D might be TRBD1 (5 bases). Germline CDR1 reads SEHNR; CDR2 reads FQNEAQ (reference sequence). Deletions cut 3 bases from V and 4 bases from J, with 15 bases between. There are 15 residues in the CDR3. CDR3 sequence reads: CASSFLQGSSTEAFF. As DNA, the CDR3 is TGTGCCAGCAGCTTTCTGCAGGGTTCGAGCACTGAAGCTTTCTTT. Variable domain in full (rest from reference TRBV7-9 and TRBJ1-1): DTGVSQNPRHKITKRGQNVTFRCDPISEHNRLYWYRQTLGQGPEFLTYFQNEAQLEKSRLLSDRFSAERPKGSFSTLEIQRTEQGDSAMYLCASSFLQGSSTEAFFGQGTRLTVV.

The chain is built from TRBV7-9 and TRBJ2-3; 7 bases align to TRBD1. CDR1 and CDR2 (germline): SEHNR, FQNEAQ (reference sequence). There are 15 residues in the CDR3. After removal of 5 bases from V and 5 bases from J, the junction contained 10 bases not matched to a gene. CDR3 sequence (DNA): TGTGCCAGCAGCCCTGAAGGGGGCTCGGAAGATACGCAGTATTTT. It encodes CASSPEGGSEDTQYF.

The chain employs TRBV19 and TRBJ2-1; no reliable D call. Germline V CDR1 and CDR2: LNHDA, SQIVND (reference sequence). The CDR3 totals 12 residues. V was clipped by 4 bases and J by 7 bases, with 8 bases between them. CDR3: CASSNFPNEQFF. The DNA for the CDR3 is TGTGCCAGTAGTAATTTTCCGAATGAGCAGTTCTTC.

This clone is a singleton in its sample. The rearrangement uses TRBV5-1 and TRBJ1-2; no clear D gene. With 2 bases removed from V and 2 bases from J, the gap between germline ends came to 7 bases. The CDR3 extends over 13 amino acids. Germline V gene data show CDR1 as SGHRS and CDR2 as YFSETQ. The CDR3 DNA is TGCGCCAGCAGCTTTAGTGAAAACTATGGCTACACCTTC. Its protein is CASSFSENYGYTF.

The chain employs TRBV6-2 or TRBV6-3 and TRBJ2-7; 9 nucleotides agree with TRBD2. The CDR3 has 15 amino acids. Germline CDR1 reads MNHEY; CDR2 reads SVGEGT. V lost 5 bases, J lost 6 bases, and 11 bases stayed unmatched. This CDR3 reads CASSTPGLAGGEQYF. CDR3 nucleotides: TGTGCCAGCAGTACGCCGGGACTAGCAGGAGGCGAGCAGTACTTC.

V and J are TRBV29-1 and TRBJ2-3; D might be TRBD1 (7 bases). The CDR3 totals 16 residues. V was shortened by 6 bases and J by 6 bases, with 25 bases between the two germline ends. Germline V gives CDR1 SQVTM, CDR2 ANQGSEA. The CDR3 DNA reads TGCAGCGTCGCCGAAGGGACAGCCGTTGGGGGGGATACGCAGTATTTT. Its protein product is CSVAEGTAVGGDTQYF.

This chain links TRBV11-3 with TRBJ2-3; 13 nucleotides match TRBD2. Germline V lookup: CDR1 SGHNT, CDR2 YENEEA. The CDR3 has 15 amino acids. V was clipped by 5 bases and J by 5 bases; unmatched bases: 4. CDR3 DNA: TGTGCCAGCAGCAAAGGGACTAGCGGGGAAGATACGCAGTATTTT. Translation: CASSKGTSGEDTQYF.

This sequence joins TRBV19 and TRBJ2-1, with D possibly TRBD1 on 6 matching bases. Germline CDR1 reads LNHDA; CDR2 reads SQIVND (reference sequence). V shed 7 bases and J shed 3 bases, with 10 bases lying between them. The CDR3 is made up of 13 amino acids. The CDR3 spells CASNQGIYNEQFF. In nucleotides, the CDR3 is TGTGCCAGTAACCAGGGGATCTACAATGAGCAGTTCTTC. The full variable domain, in which reference TRBV19 and TRBJ2-1 provide the parts outside the CDR3, is DGGITQSPKYLFRKEGQNVTLSCEQNLNHDAMYWYRQDPGQGLRLIYYSQIVNDFQKGDIAEGYSVSREKKESFPLTVTSAQKNPTAFYLCASNQGIYNEQFFGPGTRLTVL.

The genes are TRBV6-5 and TRBJ2-1; 8 bases agree with TRBD1. V was pared by 6 bases and J by 1 base, with 5 bases of the junction left unmatched. Germline V lookup: CDR1 MNHEY, CDR2 SVGAGI. CDR3 size: 15 residues. This CDR3 reads CASRPTGGSYNEQFF. The CDR3 nucleotides are TGTGCCAGCAGGCCTACAGGGGGATCCTACAATGAGCAGTTCTTC.

The J gene is TRBJ1-2, the V gene TRBV19, with TRBD1 matching over 9 bases. CDR3 size: 14 residues. J was trimmed by 6 bases and V by 2 bases; bases with no gene match: 4. Germline CDR1 reads LNHDA; CDR2 reads SQIVND (reference sequence). The CDR3: CASSISNRGHGYTF. The CDR3 coding sequence is TGTGCCAGTAGTATAAGTAACAGGGGGCATGGCTACACCTTC.

This clone was seen a single time. The chain uses TRBV19 and TRBJ1-1, with TRBD1 as a possible D gene (5 bases). From germline, CDR1 is LNHDA and CDR2 SQIVND (reference sequence). This CDR3 spans 15 amino acids. V gave up 6 bases and J gave up 1 base, with 15 bases separating them. CDR3 amino acids: CASSRGGARNTEAFF. CDR3 coding DNA: TGTGCCAGTAGCAGAGGCGGGGCCAGGAACACTGAAGCTTTCTTT.

This chain uses TRBV2 with TRBJ2-7; 9 bases line up with TRBD1. The CDR3 loop spans 13 amino acids. Looked up from germline, CDR1 is SNHLY and CDR2 is FYNNEI. The ends lost 6 bases at V and 5 bases at J; junction bases unmatched: 5. DNA of the CDR3: TGTGCCAGCAGAGCCGGACAGGGGAACGAGCAGTACTTC. This translates into CASRAGQGNEQYF.

J is TRBJ2-6 and V is TRBV6-5; no firm D call. Looked up from germline, CDR1 is MNHEY and CDR2 is SVGAGI. Deletions cut 2 bases from V and 0 bases from J, with 8 bases between. CDR3 length equals 16 residues. In nucleotides, the CDR3 is TGTGCCAGCAGTTACACACAATTCTCTGGGGCCAACGTCCTGACTTTC. Translating gives CASSYTQFSGANVLTF.

The chain carries TRBV7-9 and TRBJ2-3; D is uncertain. Germline lookup yields CDR1 SEHNR and CDR2 FQNEAQ (reference sequence). The CDR3 length is 14 residues. Trimming pared 3 bases from V and 4 bases from J, leaving 11 bases between. CDR3 loop: CASSFSGGSDTQYF. The CDR3 DNA reads as TGTGCCAGCAGCTTTTCCGGTGGTTCAGATACGCAGTATTTT.

A note on this clone: One end of the junction fails to match germline, which may point to a read error. This chain's CDR3 is CASRYGTGVYNEQFF. The CDR3 DNA is TGTGCCAGCCGTTACGGGACAGGGGTCTACAATGAGCAGTTCTTC. The chain links TRBV6-5 to TRBJ2-1, with TRBD1 matching 10 bases. In germline, CDR1 is MNHEY, CDR2 SVGAGI. This CDR3 is built from 15 residues.

This sequence joins TRBV7-2 and TRBJ2-1, with D possibly being TRBD1 (6 bases). V was cut by 1 base and J by 6 bases, with 7 bases left in between. The length of the CDR3 is 13 residues. The germline V gene has CDR1 SGHTA and CDR2 FQGNSA. CDR3 in amino acids: CASSLGGPNEQFF. CDR3 bases: TGTGCCAGCAGCTTAGGGGGGCCCAATGAGCAGTTCTTC.

This clone was detected only a few times. This sequence joins TRBV27 and TRBJ2-1, with 15 bases matching TRBD2. The CDR3 length is 14 residues. Germline CDR1 and CDR2: MNHEY and SMNVEV (reference sequence). V shed 8 bases, J shed 8 bases, and the junction held 4 bases outside the gene matches. The DNA of the CDR3 is TGTGCCAGCCAAGGGACTAGCGGGGGGCATGAGCAGTTCTTC. Encoded protein: CASQGTSGGHEQFF.

The chain carries TRBV6-1 and TRBJ2-2; a possible D gene is TRBD2 (6 bases). Per germline, CDR1 MNHNS and CDR2 SASEGT. There are 16 residues in the CDR3. With 4 bases removed from V and 4 bases from J, the gap between germline ends came to 16 bases. The CDR3 spells CASSGKVWRATGELFF. CDR3 DNA: TGTGCCAGCAGTGGGAAGGTTTGGAGGGCCACCGGGGAGCTGTTTTTT.

This sequence joins TRBV7-6 and TRBJ2-7; maybe TRBD1 (5 bases). This CDR3 is 15 amino acids long. Germline assignment: CDR1 SGHVS and CDR2 FNYEAQ. With 5 bases removed from V and 7 bases from J, the gap between germline ends came to 21 bases. In DNA form, the CDR3 reads TGTGCCAGCAGCCCCCCCAACCAAGGGGCACGAGAGCAGTACTTC. It is translated as CASSPPNQGAREQYF.

The V gene is TRBV5-1, the J gene TRBJ2-3, with D perhaps matching TRBD1 (6 bases). Germline V gene sequence: CDR1 SGHRS, CDR2 YFSETQ. This CDR3 comprises 15 residues. Trimming left V 0 bases short and J 0 bases short, with 8 bases between. The CDR3 bases are TGCGCCAGCAGCTTGGTGGGGGCCAGCACAGATACGCAGTATTTT. Residues: CASSLVGASTDTQYF.

V usage is TRBV7-3 and J usage is TRBJ1-6; weak D call: TRBD1 (6 bases). The CDR3 consists of 15 residues. V lost 0 bases to trimming and J lost 9 bases, with 12 bases between them. CDR1 is SGHTA and CDR2 is FQGTGA in the germline V gene. The chain's CDR3 is CASSLTSQGPSPLHF. DNA of the CDR3: TGTGCCAGCAGCTTAACTTCTCAGGGGCCTTCACCCCTCCACTTT.

The CDR3 coding sequence is TGTGCCAGCAGGATTGACTGGACAGGAGAGACCCAGTACTTC. Protein sequence: CASRIDWTGETQYF. The chain carries TRBV7-2 and TRBJ2-5, with 7 bases that match TRBD1. The J segment lost 4 bases and the V segment lost 6 bases, leaving 8 bases of the junction unmatched. The germline CDR1 and CDR2 sequences are SGHTA and FQGNSA. The CDR3 length is 14 residues.